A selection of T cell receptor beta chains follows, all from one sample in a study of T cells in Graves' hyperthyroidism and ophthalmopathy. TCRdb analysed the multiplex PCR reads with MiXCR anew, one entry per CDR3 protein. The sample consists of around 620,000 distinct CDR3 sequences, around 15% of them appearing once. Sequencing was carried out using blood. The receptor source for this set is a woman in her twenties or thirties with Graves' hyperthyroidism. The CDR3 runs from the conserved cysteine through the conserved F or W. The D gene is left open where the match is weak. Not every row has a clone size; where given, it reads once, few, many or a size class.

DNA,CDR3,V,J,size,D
TGCAGTGCTTATTTTACTGGAGGAAATGGCTACACCTTC,CSAYFTGGNGYTF,TRBV20-1,TRBJ1-2,.,.
TGTGCCAGCAGGGTGGGGGGACACCAAAACGCGAACACCGGGGAGCTGTTTTTT,CASRVGGHQNANTGELFF,TRBV2,TRBJ2-2,many,.
TGTGCCAGCAGCCGAGGGGTTAACTATGGCTACACCTTC,CASSRGVNYGYTF,TRBV7-9,TRBJ1-2,many,.
TGTGCCAGCACATCGGCGACAGGGAACATCAATCAGCCCCAGCATTTT,CASTSATGNINQPQHF,TRBV28,TRBJ1-5,few,TRBD1
TGTGCCAGTAGTATCCGGGCTTACAATGAGCAGTTCTTC,CASSIRAYNEQFF,TRBV19,TRBJ2-1,.,.
TGCAGCGTTGACGCCCAGCGGAAGACTAGCACAGATACGCAGTATTTT,CSVDAQRKTSTDTQYF,TRBV29-1,TRBJ2-3,many,.
TGTGCCTGGAGTGTCAGCTGGGAGCAGTTCTTC,CAWSVSWEQFF,TRBV30,TRBJ2-1,many,.
TGTGCCAGCAGCTTAAACAGGGGGTATGGCTACACCTTC,CASSLNRGYGYTF,TRBV7-2,TRBJ1-2,many,TRBD1
TGTGCCAGCAGTCCCGGGACAGGGCTCTATGGCTACACCTTC,CASSPGTGLYGYTF,TRBV12-3/TRBV12-4,TRBJ1-2,many,TRBD1
TGCGCCAGCAGCGAGCAGCTGAGCTCCTACGAGCAGTACTTC,CASSEQLSSYEQYF,TRBV5-1,TRBJ2-7,many,.
TGTGCCAGCAGTTCCGGTGAGCTGGCCAACACAGATACGCAGTATTTT,CASSSGELANTDTQYF,TRBV28,TRBJ2-3,many,.
TGTGCCAGCAGTTCCGGAGGGGCCGGGTCTGAAGCTTTCTTT,CASSSGGAGSEAFF,TRBV27,TRBJ1-1,many,.
TGTGCCAGCAGCAAGGGGCGAGGTGTACAAGAGACCCAGTACTTC,CASSKGRGVQETQYF,TRBV7-9,TRBJ2-5,many,.
TGTGCCAGCAGCCAGACAGGGAAGTTGAACACTGAAGCTTTCTTT,CASSQTGKLNTEAFF,TRBV11-2,TRBJ1-1,.,TRBD1
TGCAGCGTTGAAGGAGGAAACACCATATATTTT,CSVEGGNTIYF,TRBV29-1,TRBJ1-3,many,.
TGTGCCAGCAGTTTTTTTCCTCAGGGGCGGACCGAAGCTTTCTTT,CASSFFPQGRTEAFF,TRBV12-3/TRBV12-4,TRBJ1-1,many,.
TGTGCCAGCAGTCGAAGTCGGAGCTCCTACGAGCAGTACTTC,CASSRSRSSYEQYF,TRBV28,TRBJ2-7,many,.
TGTGCCAGCAGCAGTCCGACAGGGAACACTGAAGCTTTCTTT,CASSSPTGNTEAFF,TRBV28,TRBJ1-1,many,.
TGTGCCAGCTCACCACCGAGCCAGATACTAGCTAACTATGGCTACACCTTC,CASSPPSQILANYGYTF,TRBV18,TRBJ1-2,.,.
TGTGCCAGCAGCTTAGCGGTCGGGACAGGGGGAGAGCAGTACTTC,CASSLAVGTGGEQYF,TRBV7-2,TRBJ2-7,many,TRBD1
TGTGCCAGCAGCGTTTCAGGGGTGGAGCAGTTCTTC,CASSVSGVEQFF,TRBV9,TRBJ2-1,.,.
TGCAGTGCTCCAGACTATGGCTACACCTTC,CSAPDYGYTF,TRBV20-1,TRBJ1-2,.,.
TGCAGTGCTACGGGACTAGCGGGGGTCGGAACATACAATGAGCAGTTCTTC,CSATGLAGVGTYNEQFF,TRBV20-1,TRBJ2-1,.,TRBD2
TGTGCCAGCAGTTTGGGAGGGACCAATGCGCAGGGCCGGGAGTTCTTC,CASSLGGTNAQGREFF,TRBV12-3/TRBV12-4,TRBJ2-1,.,TRBD2
TGTGCCAGCAGTTTATCTATCCTTACTTTTGGGGAGGAGGCAGATACGCAGTATTTT,CASSLSILTFGEEADTQYF,TRBV28,TRBJ2-3,many,.
TGTGCCAGCAGCTGGGGGACAGGGGCTCGGCAGTTCTTC,CASSWGTGARQFF,TRBV5-6,TRBJ2-1,.,TRBD1
TGTGCCAGTAGTCCTCGGACCCCGCGCTCTGGGGCCAACGTCCTGACTTTC,CASSPRTPRSGANVLTF,TRBV19,TRBJ2-6,once,.
TGTGCCAGCAGCCAAGTCTCTAGCGGGAGCTACGAGCAGTACTTC,CASSQVSSGSYEQYF,TRBV3-1,TRBJ2-7,.,TRBD2
TGTGCCAGCAGAGGGCCGGCAGGTGAAAAACTGTTTTTT,CASRGPAGEKLFF,TRBV6-1,TRBJ1-4,few,.
TGTGCCAGCGGGTCCCAAACCGGGGAGCTGTTTTTT,CASGSQTGELFF,TRBV12-3/TRBV12-4,TRBJ2-2,many,.
TGTGCCGCCAGGGACAGTCCCTACGAGCAGTACTTC,CAARDSPYEQYF,TRBV6-2/TRBV6-3,TRBJ2-7,few,TRBD1
TGTGCCAGTACCCCTCGGACAGGCACTGAAGCTTTCTTT,CASTPRTGTEAFF,TRBV19,TRBJ1-1,.,TRBD1
TGTGCCAGCAGCCAGGGGACAGGGAGGAGTGGCTACACCTTC,CASSQGTGRSGYTF,TRBV5-6,TRBJ1-2,few,TRBD1
TGTGCTAGCAGCCCCTCCTCGGGGGAGCAGTACTTC,CASSPSSGEQYF,TRBV7-7,TRBJ2-7,.,.
TGTGCCAGCAGCCAAAGGGGCTCGAATTATGGCTACACCTTC,CASSQRGSNYGYTF,TRBV3-1,TRBJ1-2,many,.
TGTGCCAGCAGTTTATATGGACAGCCGAACACTGAAGCTTTCTTT,CASSLYGQPNTEAFF,TRBV28,TRBJ1-1,many,.
TGTGCCAGCAGCGACAGAGATAATCCCCGGGAGACCCAGTACTTC,CASSDRDNPRETQYF,TRBV11-2,TRBJ2-5,.,.
TGTGCCAGCAGGCGCACAGGTTGGGGGACTGAAGCTTTCTTT,CASRRTGWGTEAFF,TRBV11-1,TRBJ1-1,many,.
TGTGCCAGCAGTTTACCGGAAGGGGAGACCCAGTACTTC,CASSLPEGETQYF,TRBV6-5,TRBJ2-5,.,.